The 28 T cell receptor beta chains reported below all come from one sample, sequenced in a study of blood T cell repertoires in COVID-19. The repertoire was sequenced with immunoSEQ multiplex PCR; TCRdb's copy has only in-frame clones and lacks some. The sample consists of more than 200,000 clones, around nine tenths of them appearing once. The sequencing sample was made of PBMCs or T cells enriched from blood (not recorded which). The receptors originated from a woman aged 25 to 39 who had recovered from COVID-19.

As DNA, the CDR3 is TGTGCCAGCAGCGCGGGCCAGGGGAAGAGCACTGAAGCTTTCTTT. Its protein product is CASSAGQGKSTEAFF. The chain recombines TRBV9 with TRBJ1-1, with a tentative D call TRBD1 (6 bases). Trimming took 3 bases from V and 4 from J, leaving 16 bases between them. Germline V CDR1 and CDR2: SGDLS, YYNGEE. CDR3 size: 15 residues.

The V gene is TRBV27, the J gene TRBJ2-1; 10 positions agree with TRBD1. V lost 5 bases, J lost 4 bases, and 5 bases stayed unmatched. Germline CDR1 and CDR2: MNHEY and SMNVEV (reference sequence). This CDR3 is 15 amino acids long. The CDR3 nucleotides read TGTGCCAGCAGTATAAGGGACAGGGGATACAATGAGCAGTTCTTC. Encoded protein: CASSIRDRGYNEQFF.

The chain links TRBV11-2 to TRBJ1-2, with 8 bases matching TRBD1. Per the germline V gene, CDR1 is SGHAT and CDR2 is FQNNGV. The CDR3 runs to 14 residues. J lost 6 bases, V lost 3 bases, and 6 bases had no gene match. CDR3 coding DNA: TGTGCCAGCAGCTTCGACAGGGGCGGGGATGGCTACACCTTC. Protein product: CASSFDRGGDGYTF.

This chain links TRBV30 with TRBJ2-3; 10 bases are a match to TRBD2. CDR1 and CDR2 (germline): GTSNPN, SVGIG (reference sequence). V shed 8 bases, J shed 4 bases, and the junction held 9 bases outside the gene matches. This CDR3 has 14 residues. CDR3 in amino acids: CAMPSGSIADTQYF. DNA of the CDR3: TGTGCCATGCCTAGCGGGAGTATCGCAGATACGCAGTATTTT.

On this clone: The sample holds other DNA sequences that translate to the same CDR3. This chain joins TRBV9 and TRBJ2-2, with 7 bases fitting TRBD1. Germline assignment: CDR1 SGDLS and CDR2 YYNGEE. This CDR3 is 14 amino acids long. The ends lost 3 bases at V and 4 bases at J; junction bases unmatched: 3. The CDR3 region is CASSARQGTGELFF. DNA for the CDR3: TGTGCCAGCAGCGCCCGACAGGGCACCGGGGAGCTGTTTTTT.

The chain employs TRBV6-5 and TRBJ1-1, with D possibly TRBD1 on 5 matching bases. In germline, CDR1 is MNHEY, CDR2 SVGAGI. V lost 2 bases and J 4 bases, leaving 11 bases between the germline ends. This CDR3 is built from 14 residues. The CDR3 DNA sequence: TGTGCCAGCAGTTACGCCAGGGCGGCCACTGAAGCTTTCTTT. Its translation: CASSYARAATEAFF.

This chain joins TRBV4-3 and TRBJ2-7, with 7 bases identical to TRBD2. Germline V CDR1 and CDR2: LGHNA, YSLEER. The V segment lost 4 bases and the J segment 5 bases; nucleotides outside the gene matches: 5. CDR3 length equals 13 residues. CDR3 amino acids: CASSPGTNDEQYF. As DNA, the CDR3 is TGCGCCAGCAGCCCAGGGACTAACGACGAGCAGTACTTC.

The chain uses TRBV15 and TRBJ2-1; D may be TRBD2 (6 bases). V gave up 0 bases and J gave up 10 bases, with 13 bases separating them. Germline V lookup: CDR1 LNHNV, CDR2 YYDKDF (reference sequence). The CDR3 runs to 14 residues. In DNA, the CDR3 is TGTGCCACCAGCAGAGACGGAAGCGGGTGGGAGCAGTTCTTC. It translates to CATSRDGSGWEQFF. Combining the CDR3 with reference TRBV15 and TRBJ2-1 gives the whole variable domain DAMVIQNPRYQVTQFGKPVTLSCSQTLNHNVMYWYQQKSSQAPKLLFHYYDKDFNNEADTPDNFQSRRPNTSFCFLDIRSPGLGDTAMYLCATSRDGSGWEQFFGPGTRLTVL.

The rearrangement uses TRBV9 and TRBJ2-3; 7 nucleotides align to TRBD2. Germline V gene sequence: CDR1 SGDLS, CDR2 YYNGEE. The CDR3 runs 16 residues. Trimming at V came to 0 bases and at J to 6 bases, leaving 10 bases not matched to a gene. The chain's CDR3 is CASSVAVTDGRDTQYF. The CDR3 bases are TGTGCCAGCAGCGTAGCTGTAACAGACGGGAGGGATACGCAGTATTTT.

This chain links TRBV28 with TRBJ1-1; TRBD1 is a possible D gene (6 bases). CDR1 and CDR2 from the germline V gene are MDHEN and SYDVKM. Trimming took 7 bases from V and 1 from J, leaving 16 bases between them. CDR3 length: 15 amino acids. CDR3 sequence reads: CASKKPRGPNTEAFF. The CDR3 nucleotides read TGTGCCAGCAAGAAACCCAGGGGCCCGAACACTGAAGCTTTCTTT.

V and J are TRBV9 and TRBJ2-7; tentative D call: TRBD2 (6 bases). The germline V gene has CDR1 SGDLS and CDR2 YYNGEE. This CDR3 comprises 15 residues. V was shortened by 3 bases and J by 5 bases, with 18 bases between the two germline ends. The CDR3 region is CASSARAGPPDEQYF. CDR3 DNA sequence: TGTGCCAGCAGCGCGAGGGCGGGACCCCCGGACGAGCAGTACTTC.

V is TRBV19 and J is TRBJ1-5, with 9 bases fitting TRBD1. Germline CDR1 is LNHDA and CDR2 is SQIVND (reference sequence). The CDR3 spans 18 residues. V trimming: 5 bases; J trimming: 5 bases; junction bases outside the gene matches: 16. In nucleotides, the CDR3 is TGTGCCAGTAGTCCAAACCGGGACAGGGTTTGGAAGGATCAGCCCCAGCATTTT. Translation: CASSPNRDRVWKDQPQHF.

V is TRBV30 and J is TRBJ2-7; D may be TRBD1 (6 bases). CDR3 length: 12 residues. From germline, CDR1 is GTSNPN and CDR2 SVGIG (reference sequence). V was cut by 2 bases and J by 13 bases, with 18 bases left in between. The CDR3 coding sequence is TGTGCCTGGAGTCACCCCTTCGGGACACCCTACTTC. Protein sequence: CAWSHPFGTPYF.

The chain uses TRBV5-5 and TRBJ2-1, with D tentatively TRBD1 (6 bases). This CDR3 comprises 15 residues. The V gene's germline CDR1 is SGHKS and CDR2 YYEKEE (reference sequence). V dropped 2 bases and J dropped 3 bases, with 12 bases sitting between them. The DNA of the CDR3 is TGTGCCAGCAGCTTAGGCTGGACAGACTACAATGAGCAGTTCTTC. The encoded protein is CASSLGWTDYNEQFF.

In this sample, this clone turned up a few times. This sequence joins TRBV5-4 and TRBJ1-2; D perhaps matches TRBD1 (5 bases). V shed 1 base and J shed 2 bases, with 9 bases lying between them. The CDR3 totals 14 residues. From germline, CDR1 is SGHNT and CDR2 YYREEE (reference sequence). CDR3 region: CASSLLQANYGYTF. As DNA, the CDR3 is TGTGCCAGCAGCTTGCTACAGGCGAACTATGGCTACACCTTC.

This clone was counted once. CDR3 sequence (DNA): TGTGCCATCAGTGAACAGGCGACCCCTGAAGCTTTCTTT. Residues: CAISEQATPEAFF. V is TRBV10-3 and J is TRBJ1-1; maybe TRBD1 (5 bases). Deletions cut 3 bases from V and 6 bases from J, with 11 bases between. There are 13 residues in the CDR3. Per germline, CDR1 ENHRY and CDR2 SYGVKD.

CDR3 sequence reads: CASTPRGLSYEQYF. The CDR3, as DNA: TGTGCCAGCACCCCACGGGGTCTCTCCTACGAGCAGTACTTC. The chain is built from TRBV6-5 and TRBJ2-7; D possibly corresponds to TRBD2 (5 bases). Germline lookup yields CDR1 MNHEY and CDR2 SVGAGI. V was pared by 7 bases and J by 0 bases, with 13 bases between. The CDR3 has 14 residues.

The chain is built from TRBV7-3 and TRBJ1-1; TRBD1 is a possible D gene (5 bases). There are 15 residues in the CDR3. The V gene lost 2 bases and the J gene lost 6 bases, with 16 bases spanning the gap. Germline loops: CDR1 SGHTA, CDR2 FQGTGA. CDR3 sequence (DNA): TGTGCCAGCAGCTTAGATCCCGCGCGGGGCCCTGAAGCTTTCTTT. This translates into CASSLDPARGPEAFF.

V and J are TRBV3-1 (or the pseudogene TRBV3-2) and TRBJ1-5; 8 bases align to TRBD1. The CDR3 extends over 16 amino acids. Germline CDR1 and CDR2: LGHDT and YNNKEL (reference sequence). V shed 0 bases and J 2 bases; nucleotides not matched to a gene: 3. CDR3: CASSQDHRGGNQPQHF. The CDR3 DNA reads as TGTGCCAGCAGCCAAGATCACAGGGGGGGCAATCAGCCCCAGCATTTT.

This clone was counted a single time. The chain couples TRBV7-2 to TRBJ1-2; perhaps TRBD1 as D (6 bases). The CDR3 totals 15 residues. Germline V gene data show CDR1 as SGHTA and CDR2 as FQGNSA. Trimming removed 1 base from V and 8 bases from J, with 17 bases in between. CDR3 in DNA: TGTGCCAGCAGCTTAGTCGACAGGTCCTACATAGGCTACACCTTC. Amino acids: CASSLVDRSYIGYTF.

In nucleotides, the CDR3 is TGTGCCTGGGAGGGAGGGGCACAGTTTAACACCGGGGAGCTGTTTTTT. Its translation: CAWEGGAQFNTGELFF. The chain couples TRBV30 to TRBJ2-2, with 7 bases identical to TRBD2. This CDR3 region has 16 residues. Germline trimming cut 5 bases from V and 2 bases from J; bases unmatched to any gene: 11. Germline V CDR1 and CDR2: GTSNPN, SVGIG (reference sequence).

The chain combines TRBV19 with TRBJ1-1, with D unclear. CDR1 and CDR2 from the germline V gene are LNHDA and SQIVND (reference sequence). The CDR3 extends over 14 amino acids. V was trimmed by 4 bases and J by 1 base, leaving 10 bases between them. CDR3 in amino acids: CASSTARRNTEAFF. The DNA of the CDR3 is TGTGCCAGTAGTACAGCGAGGAGGAACACTGAAGCTTTCTTT.

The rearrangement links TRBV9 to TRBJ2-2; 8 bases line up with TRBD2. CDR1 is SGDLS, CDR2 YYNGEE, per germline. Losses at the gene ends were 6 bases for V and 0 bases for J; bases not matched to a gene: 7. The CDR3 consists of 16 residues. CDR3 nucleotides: TGTGCCAGCAACGAGGGTAGCGGGACGAACACCGGGGAGCTGTTTTTT. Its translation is CASNEGSGTNTGELFF.

CDR3 sequence (DNA): TGTGCCAGCAGCACTGCACCGGACAGGGGGAAAGAGACCCAGTACTTC. Translating it yields CASSTAPDRGKETQYF. This rearrangement joins TRBV9 to TRBJ2-5; TRBD1 agrees at 10 bases. The CDR3 sequence is 16 residues long. J was trimmed by 3 bases and V by 4 bases; bases with no gene match: 9. Germline loops: CDR1 SGDLS, CDR2 YYNGEE.

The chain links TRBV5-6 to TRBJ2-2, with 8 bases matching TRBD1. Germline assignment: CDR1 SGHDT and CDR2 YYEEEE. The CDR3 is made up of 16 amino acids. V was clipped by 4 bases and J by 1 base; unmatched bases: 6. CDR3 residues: CASSETGTGNTGELFF. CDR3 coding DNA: TGTGCCAGCAGCGAGACGGGGACAGGGAACACCGGGGAGCTGTTTTTT.

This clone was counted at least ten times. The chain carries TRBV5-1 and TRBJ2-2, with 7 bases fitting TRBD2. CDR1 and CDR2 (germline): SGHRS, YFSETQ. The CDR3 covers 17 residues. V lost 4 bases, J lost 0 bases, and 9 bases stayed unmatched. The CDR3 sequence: CASSRGESGANTGELFF. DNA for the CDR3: TGCGCCAGCAGCCGAGGAGAGAGCGGGGCGAACACCGGGGAGCTGTTTTTT.

CDR3 DNA: TGTGCCAGCAGCGCTCTACAGGGGTTAGCGGAAAAACTGTTTTTT. Translated: CASSALQGLAEKLFF. This chain uses TRBV9 with TRBJ1-4; 7 nucleotides match TRBD1. Losses at the gene ends were 3 bases for V and 8 bases for J; bases not matched to a gene: 10. The CDR3 extends over 15 amino acids. Germline V gene data show CDR1 as SGDLS and CDR2 as YYNGEE.

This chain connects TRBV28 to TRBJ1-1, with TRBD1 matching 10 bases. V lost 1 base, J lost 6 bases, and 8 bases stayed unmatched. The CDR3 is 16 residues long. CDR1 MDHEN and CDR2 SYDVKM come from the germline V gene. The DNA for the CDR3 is TGTGCCAGCAGTTTATTCGCCGGACAGGGGGGGTCTGAAGCTTTCTTT. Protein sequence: CASSLFAGQGGSEAFF. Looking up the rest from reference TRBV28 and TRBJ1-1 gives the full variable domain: DVKVTQSSRYLVKRTGEKVFLECVQDMDHENMFWYRQDPGLGLRLIYFSYDVKMKEKGDIPEGYSVSREKKERFSLILESASTNQTSMYLCASSLFAGQGGSEAFFGQGTRLTVV.